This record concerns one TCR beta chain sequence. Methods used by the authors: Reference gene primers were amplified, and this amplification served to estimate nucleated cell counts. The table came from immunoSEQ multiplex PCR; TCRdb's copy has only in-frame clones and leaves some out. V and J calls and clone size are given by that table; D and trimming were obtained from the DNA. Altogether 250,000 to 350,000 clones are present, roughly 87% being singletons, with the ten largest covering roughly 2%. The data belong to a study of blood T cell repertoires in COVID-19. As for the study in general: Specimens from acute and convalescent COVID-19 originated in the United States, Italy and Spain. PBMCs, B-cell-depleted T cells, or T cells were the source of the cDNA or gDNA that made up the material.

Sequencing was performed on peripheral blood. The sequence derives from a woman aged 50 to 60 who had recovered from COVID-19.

CDR3 loop: CASSQAGDEEDTEAFF. CDR3 DNA: TGCGCCAGCAGCCAAGCGGGGGACGAGGAGGACACTGAAGCTTTCTTT. The rearrangement uses TRBV4-3 and TRBJ1-1; D possibly corresponds to TRBD1 (5 bases). Germline lookup yields CDR1 LGHNA and CDR2 YSLEER. V lost 1 base and J lost 3, with 15 bases in between. The CDR3 is 16 residues long.